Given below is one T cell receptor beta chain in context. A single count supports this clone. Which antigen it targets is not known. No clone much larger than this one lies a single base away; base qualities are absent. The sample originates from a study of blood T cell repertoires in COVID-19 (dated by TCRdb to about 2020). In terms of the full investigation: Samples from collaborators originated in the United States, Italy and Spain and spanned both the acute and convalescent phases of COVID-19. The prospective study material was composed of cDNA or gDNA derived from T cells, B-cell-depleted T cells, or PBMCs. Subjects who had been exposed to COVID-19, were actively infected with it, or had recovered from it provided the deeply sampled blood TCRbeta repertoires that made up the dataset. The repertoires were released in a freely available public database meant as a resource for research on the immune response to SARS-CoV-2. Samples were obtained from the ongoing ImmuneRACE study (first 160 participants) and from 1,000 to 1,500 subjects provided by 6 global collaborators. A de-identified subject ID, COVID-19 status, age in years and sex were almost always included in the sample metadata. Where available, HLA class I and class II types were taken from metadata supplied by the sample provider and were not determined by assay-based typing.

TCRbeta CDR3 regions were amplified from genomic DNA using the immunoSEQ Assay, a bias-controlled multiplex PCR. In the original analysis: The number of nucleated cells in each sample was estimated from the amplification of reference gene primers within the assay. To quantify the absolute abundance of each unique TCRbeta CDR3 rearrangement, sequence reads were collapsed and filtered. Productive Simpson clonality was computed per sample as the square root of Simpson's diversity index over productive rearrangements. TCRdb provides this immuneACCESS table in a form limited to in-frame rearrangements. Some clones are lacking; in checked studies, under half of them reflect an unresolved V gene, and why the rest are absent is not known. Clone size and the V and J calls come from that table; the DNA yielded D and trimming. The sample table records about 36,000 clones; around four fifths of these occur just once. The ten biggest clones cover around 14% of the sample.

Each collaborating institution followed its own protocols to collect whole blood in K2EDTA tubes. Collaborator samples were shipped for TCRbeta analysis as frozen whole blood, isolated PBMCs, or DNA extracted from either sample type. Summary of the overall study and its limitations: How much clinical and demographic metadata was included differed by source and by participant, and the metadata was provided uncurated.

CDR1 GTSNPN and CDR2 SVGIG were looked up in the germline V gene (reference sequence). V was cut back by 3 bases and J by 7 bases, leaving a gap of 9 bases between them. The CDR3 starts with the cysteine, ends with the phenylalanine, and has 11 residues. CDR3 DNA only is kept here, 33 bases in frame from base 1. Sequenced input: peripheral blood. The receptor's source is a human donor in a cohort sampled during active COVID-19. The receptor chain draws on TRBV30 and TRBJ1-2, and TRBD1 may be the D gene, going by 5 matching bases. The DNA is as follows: TGTGCCTGGAGCGTTCAGGGTGGCTACACCTTC. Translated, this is CAWSVQGGYTF. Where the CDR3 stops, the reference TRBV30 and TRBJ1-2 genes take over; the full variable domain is SQTIHQWPATLVQPVGSPLSLECTVEGTSNPNLYWYRQAAGRGLQLLFYSVGIGQISSEVPQNLSASRPQDRQFILSSKKLLLSDSGFYLCAWSVQGGYTFGSGTRLTVV.